The 14 T cell receptor beta chains below all came from one sample that was sequenced in a study of tumor and adjacent non-tumor tissue in lung cancer. This sample's RNA came from whole unsorted tissue. Three rounds of nested PCR, following a modified ARM-PCR protocol, produced the TCRbeta library. Each CDR3 protein is one row after TCRdb ran MiXCR on the multiplex PCR reads. The table has about 93,000 distinct CDR3 sequences, just over 65% seen once. The sequenced material came from lung tumor tissue. These receptors came from a man aged 55 to 70 with non-small cell lung cancer.

In the case of this clonotype: The germline gene is not matched at one end of the junction; a read error may be the cause. This chain connects TRBV6-6 to TRBJ1-1, with D perhaps TRBD1 (6 bases). Germline V lookup: CDR1 MNHNY, CDR2 SVGAGI (reference sequence). The length of the CDR3 is 13 residues. CDR3 nucleotide sequence: TGTGTCAGCAGTTACGATAGGGGGAATGAAGCTTTCTTT. It codes for CVSSYDRGNEAFF.

Regarding this clonotype: A much larger clonotype is one base distant, so this may be a read error. This chain links TRBV30 with TRBJ2-1; 8 bases match TRBD1. Looked up from germline, CDR1 is GTSNPN and CDR2 is SVGIG (reference sequence). CDR3 size: 15 residues. DNA for the CDR3: TGTGTCTGGAGGACCGACAGGGGCTCCTACAATGAGCAGTTCTTC. It specifies CVWRTDRGSYNEQFF. The full variable domain, with the rest looked up from reference TRBV30 and TRBJ2-1, is SQTIHQWPATLVQPVGSPLSLECTVEGTSNPNLYWYRQAAGRGLQLLFYSVGIGQISSEVPQNLSASRPQDRQFILSSKKLLLSDSGFYLCVWRTDRGSYNEQFFGPGTRLTVL.

In its sample, this clonotype was seen a few times. A much larger clone lies one base from this, so it may be a read error. V and J are TRBV6-6 and TRBJ2-1; 7 nucleotides align to TRBD1. Germline V lookup: CDR1 MNHNY, CDR2 SVGAGI (reference sequence). CDR3 length: 12 amino acids. CDR3 region: CANSDTGVEQFF. CDR3 coding DNA: TGTGCCAACAGTGACACAGGGGTTGAGCAGTTCTTC.

This clonotype was found once. The chain is built from TRBV11-3 and TRBJ2-1, with 8 bases matching TRBD1. CDR3 size: 16 residues. Germline CDR1 reads SGHNT; CDR2 reads YENEEA. The CDR3 loop is CSCSYSSGGGYNEQFF. Here the CDR3 DNA reads TGTTCCTGCAGCTACTCATCAGGGGGCGGCTACAATGAGCAGTTCTTC.

J is TRBJ1-6 and V is TRBV6-5; 7 nucleotides align to TRBD1. There are 16 residues in the CDR3. Germline CDR1 is MNHEY and CDR2 is SVGAGI. The V and J ends lost 6 bases and 11 bases, in that order; junction bases with no gene match: 16. CDR3 in amino acids: CASSYGAGTENPPLHF. For the CDR3, the DNA is TGTGCCAGCAGCTACGGGGCGGGGACAGAAAATCCACCCCTCCACTTT.

This clonotype was recorded at least ten times. One junction end disagrees with the germline gene, perhaps due to a read error. The chain links TRBV7-9 to TRBJ2-1; the D gene is possibly TRBD2 (6 bases). The germline gives CDR1 SEHNR, CDR2 FQNEAQ (reference sequence). The CDR3 totals 12 residues. The CDR3 nucleotides read TGTGCCAGCAGCTTAGGTTGGGGCGGGGCGCTCTTC. This sequence encodes CASSLGWGGALF. Drawing the rest from reference TRBV7-9 and TRBJ2-1, the complete variable domain is DTGVSQNPRHKITKRGQNVTFRCDPISEHNRLYWYRQTLGQGPEFLTYFQNEAQLEKSRLLSDRFSAERPKGSFSTLEIQRTEQGDSAMYLCASSLGWGGALFGPGTRLTVL.

A note on this clonotype: At one end the junction does not follow the germline gene, possibly because of a read error. In DNA, the CDR3 is TGTGTGGTCCTCTCCCACTACGAGCACTACTTC. This sequence encodes CVVLSHYEHYF. The chain links TRBV28 to TRBJ2-7; the D is unclear. The germline CDR1 and CDR2 sequences are MDHEN and SYDVKM. CDR3 length: 11 residues. Together with reference TRBV28 and TRBJ2-7, the CDR3 gives the full variable domain: DVKVTQSSRYLVKRTGEKVFLECVQDMDHENMFWYRQDPGLGLRLIYFSYDVKMKEKGDIPEGYSVSREKKERFSLILESASTNQTSMYLCVVLSHYEHYFGPGTRLTVT.

This clonotype has ten or more counts. The V and J genes are TRBV10-3 and TRBJ2-1; 8 nucleotides line up with TRBD2. This CDR3 spans 15 amino acids. V lost 0 bases to trimming and J lost 7 bases; unmatched junction nucleotides: 5. Germline V gene sequence: CDR1 ENHRY, CDR2 SYGVKD. Here the CDR3 reads CAISESTGRANEQFF. The CDR3 DNA reads as TGTGCCATCAGTGAGTCGACCGGGAGGGCAAATGAGCAGTTCTTC.

This rearrangement joins TRBV6-5 to TRBJ2-6; the match to TRBD2 covers 9 bases. After removal of 7 bases from V and 2 bases from J, the junction contained 9 bases not matched to a gene. CDR3 length: 17 residues. CDR1 is MNHEY, CDR2 SVGAGI, per germline. The CDR3: CASIVAGVLPGANVLTF. In nucleotides, the CDR3 is TGTGCCAGCATTGTAGCGGGAGTATTGCCTGGGGCCAACGTCCTGACTTTC.

Details on this clonotype: This may be a read error, as it is one base from a much larger clone. CDR3 sequence: CASNTTALYGYTF. The DNA for the CDR3 is TGTGCCAGCAATACGACAGCCTTATATGGCTACACCTTC. The chain combines TRBV12-3 or TRBV12-4 with TRBJ1-2, with TRBD1 as a possible D gene (5 bases). V lost 7 bases to trimming and J lost 5 bases, with 14 bases between them. This CDR3 region has 13 residues.

This clonotype showed up just a few times. The conserved closing phenylalanine or tryptophan is absent in this CDR3, likely reflecting a read error. This chain connects TRBV11-3 to TRBJ2-1; 13 nucleotides match TRBD2. CDR3 length: 15 residues. Germline assignment: CDR1 SGHNT and CDR2 YENEEA. CDR3 loop: CAGRRTSGSSNEQFS. In DNA form, the CDR3 reads TGTGCCGGCAGAAGGACTAGCGGGAGTTCCAATGAGCAGTTCTCC.

Details on this clonotype: The junction departs from germline at one end; a sequencing error may be responsible. This chain links TRBV20-1 with TRBJ1-5; weak D call: TRBD1 (6 bases). This CDR3 is built from 13 residues. The germline gives CDR1 DFQATT, CDR2 SNEGSKA (reference sequence). The DNA for the CDR3 is TGCAGTGCTAGGAGGACAGTAAATCAGCCCCTGCATTTC. The encoded protein is CSARRTVNQPLHF.

The V and J genes are TRBV6-1 and TRBJ2-1, with 9 bases lining up with TRBD1. This CDR3 comprises 14 residues. The V and J ends lost 4 bases and 8 bases, in that order; junction bases with no gene match: 6. Germline V gives CDR1 MNHNS, CDR2 SASEGT. CDR3 sequence (DNA): TGTGCCAGCAGTGGGACAGGGGAATTGGATGAGCAGTTCTTC. Translated, it gives CASSGTGELDEQFF.

The chain uses TRBV28 and TRBJ2-5, with TRBD1 identical over 7 bases. The germline V gene encodes CDR1 MDHEN and CDR2 SYDVKM. There are 15 residues in the CDR3. The V and J ends lost 1 base and 5 bases, in that order; junction bases with no gene match: 7. CDR3: CASSLSGTEHETQYF. The CDR3 DNA reads TGTGCCAGCAGTTTATCGGGGACAGAGCATGAGACCCAGTACTTC.